What follows are 3 T cell receptor beta chains derived from one specimen sequenced in a study of regulatory T cells in long-lasting Graves disease. Arm-PCR of CDR3 regions and iRepertoire HTBI primers were the basis on which TCR beta libraries were built. A single record per CDR3 protein comes from TCRdb applying MiXCR to the multiplex PCR reads. Of a few hundred thousand distinct CDR3 sequences listed, 12% are singletons. Stated time point: newly diagnosed GD, antithyroid drugs for less than 3 months. RNA from PBMCs was the source of the TCR library. This sample was also put to use in a study of T cells in Graves' hyperthyroidism and ophthalmopathy.

Here the sequenced sample was peripheral blood mononuclear cells (PBMCs), taken at new diagnosis, from a patient treated with antithyroid drugs. The receptors originated from a woman aged 18 to 35 with Graves disease.

This chain uses TRBV14 with TRBJ1-6, with a possible D match to TRBD1 (6 bases). Trimming removed 4 bases from V and 10 bases from J, with 17 bases in between. The CDR3 is 15 residues long. Germline CDR1 and CDR2: SGHDN and FVKESK. The CDR3 DNA reads TGTGCCAGCAGCCCCTGGGGGGGGCTTGGATCACCCCTCCACTTT. This translates into CASSPWGGLGSPLHF. Variable domain in full (rest from reference TRBV14 and TRBJ1-6): EAGVTQFPSHSVIEKGQTVTLRCDPISGHDNLYWYRRVMGKEIKFLLHFVKESKQDESGMPNNRFLAERTGGTYSTLKVQPAELEDSGVYFCASSPWGGLGSPLHFGNGTRLTVT.

The chain recombines TRBV6-1 with TRBJ1-2, with D tentatively TRBD1 (5 bases). V shed 5 bases and J shed 5 bases, with 15 bases lying between them. The CDR3 covers 14 residues. In germline, CDR1 is MNHNS, CDR2 SASEGT. The CDR3 DNA is TGTGCCAGCAGTAGGGACTCTGGCGGATATGGCTACACCTTC. It is translated as CASSRDSGGYGYTF.

This clonotype was found many times. V and J are TRBV10-3 and TRBJ2-1; D not certain. This CDR3 comprises 12 residues. The germline V and J ends were trimmed by 8 bases and 6 bases, with 11 bases remaining between them. In germline, CDR1 is ENHRY, CDR2 SYGVKD. The CDR3 loop is CAIGRRFNEQFF. In nucleotides, the CDR3 is TGTGCCATCGGCAGGCGGTTCAATGAGCAGTTCTTC.